This entry is about one T cell receptor beta chain. The antigen is undetermined. The patients all showed relapse after autologous stem cell transplantation, while their brentuximab vedotin exposure varied. The authors purified CD4+ T cells from thawed PBMCs by magnetic negative selection. Sequenced by immunoSEQ multiplex PCR; TCRdb stores in-frame clones only, minus some. The data hold about 6,800 clones, with around four fifths observed a single time. This entry belongs to a study of PD-1 blockade in classical Hodgkin lymphoma. Regarding the study as a whole: Complete responders had baseline diversity similar to newly diagnosed patients. Diminished baseline TCR diversity has been reported in newly diagnosed patients relative to healthy donors.

Trimming removed 4 bases from V and 0 bases from J; junction bases left unmatched: 4. CDR1 is GTSNPN, CDR2 SVGIG, per germline (reference sequence). The length of the CDR3 is 15 residues. The chain joins TRBV30 to TRBJ2-2; 8 nucleotides match TRBD2. The material sequenced was CD4+ T cells from blood, taken at baseline. The TCR comes from a human donor with classical Hodgkin lymphoma. This CDR3 reads CAWTMTSANTGELFF. CDR3 nucleotide sequence: TGTGCCTGGACCATGACTAGCGCGAACACCGGGGAGCTGTTTTTT.